The rows below give T cell receptor beta chains drawn from one sample of a study of T-cell reconstitution after alpha-beta-depleted transplantation in children. TCRdb passed the PCR reads through MiXCR, listing each CDR3 protein once. Of 500,000 to 750,000 distinct CDR3 sequences detected, 25% to 30% appear once; the ten largest clones hold around 36%. The starting material was PBMCs, obtained before TCRalphabeta/CD19-depleted stem cell transplant. These receptors were taken from a boy under two years old with Wiskott-Aldrich syndrome, due to receive a stem cell transplant. Each CDR3 is given with its conserved first and last residue. The order of the fields is D gene, CDR3 length, J gene, V gene, clone size, CDR3 protein, CDR3 DNA. D genes are given only for firm matches. Expanded clones are given a class, and other clones once, few, many or no size at all.

TRBD2,14,TRBJ2-7,TRBV27,few,CASSLAGEKYEQYF,TGTGCCAGCAGTTTAGCGGGAGAAAAGTACGAGCAGTACTTC
.,16,TRBJ1-2,TRBV18,few,CASSPMAGPTVGGYTF,TGTGCCAGCTCACCCATGGCAGGGCCGACGGTTGGTGGCTACACCTTC
.,13,TRBJ1-2,TRBV6-1,.,CASSEGTDDGYTF,TGTGCCAGCAGTGAAGGGACGGATGATGGCTACACCTTC
.,14,TRBJ2-7,TRBV18,once,CASSRTGPIYEQYF,TGTGCCAGCTCACGAACGGGACCAATCTACGAGCAGTACTTC
.,16,TRBJ2-1,TRBV28,few,CASSFSTPRQVGEQFF,TGTGCCAGCAGTTTTTCGACCCCTCGGCAGGTCGGTGAGCAGTTCTTC
.,12,TRBJ1-2,TRBV21-1,few,CASSNIRTDYTF,TGTGCCAGCAGCAATATCAGGACCGACTACACCTTC
.,14,TRBJ2-2,TRBV5-1,few,CASSGSTYTGELFF,TGCGCCAGCAGCGGGAGTACGTACACCGGGGAGCTGTTTTTT
.,14,TRBJ2-7,TRBV20-1,.,CSATIVAGSYEQYF,TGCAGTGCCACGATTGTAGCCGGGTCCTACGAGCAGTACTTC
.,14,TRBJ2-1,TRBV6-5,few,CASINYRVYGEQFF,TGTGCCAGCATTAACTACAGGGTATACGGTGAGCAGTTCTTC
TRBD2,17,TRBJ2-5,TRBV4-2,.,CASSQGGLAGTQQTQYF,TGTGCCAGCAGCCAAGGTGGTCTAGCGGGAACCCAACAGACCCAGTACTTC
.,17,TRBJ1-5,TRBV19,.,CASSKTPGRDSNQPQHF,TGTGCCAGTAGTAAGACCCCGGGACGGGATAGCAATCAGCCCCAGCATTTT
TRBD2,16,TRBJ2-1,TRBV7-8,few,CASSPISGSHGNEQFF,TGTGCCAGCAGTCCCATTAGCGGGAGTCACGGCAATGAGCAGTTCTTC
.,13,TRBJ2-1,TRBV7-9,.,CASSLIPAPKQFF,TGTGCCAGCAGCTTAATCCCTGCTCCTAAGCAGTTCTTC
TRBD1,14,TRBJ1-6,TRBV7-2,.,CASSFGTGYSPLHF,TGTGCCAGCAGCTTCGGGACAGGGTATTCACCCCTCCACTTT
.,14,TRBJ2-5,TRBV28,.,CASSSPSQGETQYF,TGTGCCAGCAGTTCACCCAGTCAGGGAGAGACCCAGTACTTC
.,14,TRBJ1-1,TRBV16,.,CASSQFQGTTEAFF,TGTGCCAGCAGCCAATTCCAGGGGACCACTGAAGCTTTCTTT
TRBD1,15,TRBJ2-7,TRBV6-1,.,CASREGTGGTYEQYF,TGTGCCAGCAGGGAAGGGACAGGGGGCACCTACGAGCAGTACTTC
.,14,TRBJ1-1,TRBV12-3/TRBV12-4,.,CASRNRASNTEAFF,TGTGCCAGCAGGAACAGGGCGTCGAACACTGAAGCTTTCTTT
.,16,TRBJ2-7,TRBV5-1,.,CASSFPGDGRVFEQYF,TGCGCCAGCAGCTTCCCGGGGGACGGTAGAGTCTTCGAGCAGTACTTC
.,13,TRBJ1-1,TRBV5-1,.,CATKHGENTEAFF,TGCGCCACCAAACATGGGGAAAACACTGAAGCTTTCTTT
TRBD2,15,TRBJ2-5,TRBV9,few,CASSEGLAGLETQYF,TGTGCCAGCAGCGAGGGACTAGCGGGCCTAGAGACCCAGTACTTC
.,15,TRBJ2-4,TRBV28,.,CASTWALRGKNIQYF,TGTGCCAGCACCTGGGCCCTCCGGGGCAAAAACATTCAGTACTTC
.,14,TRBJ1-5,TRBV12-3/TRBV12-4,.,CASSLASLAQPQHF,TGTGCCAGCAGTTTAGCGAGCCTGGCCCAGCCCCAGCATTTT
.,13,TRBJ2-7,TRBV25-1,.,CASGHYSSYEQYF,TGTGCCAGCGGCCATTATAGCTCCTACGAGCAGTACTTC
.,18,TRBJ1-5,TRBV14,once,CASSQAVGCLVGNQPQHF,TGTGCCAGCAGCCAAGCTGTGGGTTGCCTCGTCGGCAATCAGCCCCAGCATTTT
TRBD2,15,TRBJ2-1,TRBV5-3,.,CARSLMKLAGNEQFF,TGTGCCAGAAGCTTGATGAAACTAGCGGGAAATGAGCAGTTCTTC
.,15,TRBJ1-1,TRBV12-3/TRBV12-4,.,CASRTGFGMNTEAFF,TGTGCCAGCAGGACGGGCTTCGGCATGAACACTGAAGCTTTCTTT
TRBD1,14,TRBJ2-7,TRBV28,few,CASSLAGTGAEQYF,TGTGCCAGCAGTTTAGCCGGGACAGGGGCCGAGCAGTACTTC
TRBD2,18,TRBJ2-7,TRBV5-1,.,CASSPGTSGSRHPYEQYF,TGCGCCAGCAGCCCTGGGACTAGCGGGAGCCGTCATCCCTACGAGCAGTACTTC
TRBD2,16,TRBJ2-1,TRBV20-1,.,CSAQGLAGSSYNEQFF,TGCAGTGCTCAAGGACTAGCGGGGAGCTCCTACAATGAGCAGTTCTTC
TRBD1,14,TRBJ1-5,TRBV12-3/TRBV12-4,.,CASSKTGRDQPQHF,TGTGCCAGCAGTAAGACAGGGAGGGATCAGCCCCAGCATTTT
.,16,TRBJ2-2,TRBV5-1,few,CASSLAEQGRPGELFF,TGCGCCAGCAGCTTGGCCGAGCAGGGGCGTCCCGGGGAGCTGTTTTTT
TRBD1,15,TRBJ1-4,TRBV20-1,few,CSARAYRGIGEKLFF,TGCAGTGCTAGAGCCTACAGGGGTATCGGCGAAAAACTGTTTTTT
.,14,TRBJ2-4,TRBV30,.,CAWSVQVAKNIQYF,TGTGCCTGGAGTGTACAGGTGGCCAAAAACATTCAGTACTTC
TRBD2,14,TRBJ2-4,TRBV5-5,.,CASSLWEGKSIQYF,TGTGCCAGCAGCTTGTGGGAGGGCAAATCCATTCAGTACTTC
.,13,TRBJ2-3,TRBV28,few,CASRLSLGGTQYF,TGTGCCAGCAGACTCTCCCTGGGAGGTACGCAGTATTTT
TRBD2,16,TRBJ2-2,TRBV12-3/TRBV12-4,few,CASSSRLAGHTGELFF,TGTGCCAGCAGTTCAAGACTAGCGGGACACACCGGGGAGCTGTTTTTT
.,13,TRBJ1-2,TRBV5-1,.,CASSLGQETGYTF,TGCGCCAGCAGCCTGGGACAAGAGACGGGCTACACCTTC
TRBD2,17,TRBJ2-1,TRBV20-1,.,CSATTLKLAGAYNEQFF,TGCAGTGCTACGACCTTAAAACTAGCGGGAGCCTACAATGAGCAGTTCTTC
.,13,TRBJ2-5,TRBV29-1,few,CSVGASAQETQYF,TGCAGCGTTGGAGCTAGCGCACAAGAGACCCAGTACTTC
.,15,TRBJ2-7,TRBV5-1,.,CASSFTPESSYEQYF,TGCGCCAGCAGCTTCACCCCAGAGAGCTCCTACGAGCAGTACTTC
.,14,TRBJ2-5,TRBV10-1,.,CASSRGAAEETQYF,TGCGCCAGCAGTAGAGGGGCCGCAGAAGAGACCCAGTACTTC
TRBD2,13,TRBJ2-4,TRBV20-1,.,CSARVAGGNIQYF,TGCAGTGCTAGAGTAGCGGGCGGGAACATTCAGTACTTC
.,14,TRBJ2-7,TRBV30,.,CAWSVSGISYEQYF,TGTGCCTGGAGTGTCTCGGGGATCTCCTACGAGCAGTACTTC
TRBD2,13,TRBJ2-7,TRBV5-5,once,CATRTSGSYEQYF,TGTGCCACTCGGACTAGCGGGAGCTACGAGCAGTACTTC
.,14,TRBJ2-7,TRBV5-6,few,CASSLALGIYEQYF,TGTGCCAGCAGCTTGGCCTTAGGGATCTACGAGCAGTACTTC
TRBD2,16,TRBJ2-7,TRBV6-5,.,CASSYSSASGAYEQYF,TGTGCCAGCAGTTACTCGTCGGCTAGCGGCGCCTACGAGCAGTACTTC
.,14,TRBJ1-1,TRBV7-9,.,CASSFNQANTEAFF,TGTGCCAGCAGCTTTAATCAAGCGAACACTGAAGCTTTCTTT
.,16,TRBJ2-5,TRBV7-2,.,CASSLVSGRITETQYF,TGTGCCAGCAGCTTAGTGTCAGGGAGGATAACAGAGACCCAGTACTTC
TRBD1,15,TRBJ2-2,TRBV5-1,.,CASSGWDSNTGELFF,TGCGCCAGCAGCGGGTGGGACAGTAACACCGGGGAGCTGTTTTTT
TRBD2,15,TRBJ2-7,TRBV18,few,CASSPAGGGSYEQYF,TGTGCCAGCTCACCGGCGGGAGGAGGATCCTACGAGCAGTACTTC
.,16,TRBJ1-4,TRBV20-1,few,CSARSPQGFVNEKLFF,TGCAGTGCTAGGAGTCCCCAGGGGTTCGTTAATGAAAAACTGTTTTTT
.,14,TRBJ2-1,TRBV20-1,few,CSASGWPPDNEQFF,TGCAGTGCTAGTGGGTGGCCCCCCGACAATGAGCAGTTCTTC
TRBD2,17,TRBJ2-4,TRBV5-5,.,CASNTPSGNAAKNIQYF,TGTGCCAGCAACACGCCTAGCGGGAACGCGGCCAAAAACATTCAGTACTTC
.,14,TRBJ1-5,TRBV7-2,.,CASSLAAGSQPQHF,TGTGCCAGCAGCTTAGCAGCGGGGAGTCAGCCCCAGCATTTT
TRBD2,17,TRBJ2-1,TRBV12-3/TRBV12-4,few,CASSSRLAESSYNEQFF,TGTGCCAGCAGTTCTCGACTAGCCGAGAGCTCCTACAATGAGCAGTTCTTC
TRBD2,15,TRBJ2-7,TRBV11-2,.,CASSSSSGGSYEQYF,TGTGCCAGCAGCTCCTCTAGCGGAGGGTCCTACGAGCAGTACTTC
.,12,TRBJ2-1,TRBV2,.,CASRGGNNEQFF,TGTGCCAGCAGAGGGGGGAACAATGAGCAGTTCTTC
.,14,TRBJ2-1,TRBV3-1,few,CASSQELLANEQFF,TGTGCCAGCAGCCAAGAGCTGCTAGCTAATGAGCAGTTCTTC